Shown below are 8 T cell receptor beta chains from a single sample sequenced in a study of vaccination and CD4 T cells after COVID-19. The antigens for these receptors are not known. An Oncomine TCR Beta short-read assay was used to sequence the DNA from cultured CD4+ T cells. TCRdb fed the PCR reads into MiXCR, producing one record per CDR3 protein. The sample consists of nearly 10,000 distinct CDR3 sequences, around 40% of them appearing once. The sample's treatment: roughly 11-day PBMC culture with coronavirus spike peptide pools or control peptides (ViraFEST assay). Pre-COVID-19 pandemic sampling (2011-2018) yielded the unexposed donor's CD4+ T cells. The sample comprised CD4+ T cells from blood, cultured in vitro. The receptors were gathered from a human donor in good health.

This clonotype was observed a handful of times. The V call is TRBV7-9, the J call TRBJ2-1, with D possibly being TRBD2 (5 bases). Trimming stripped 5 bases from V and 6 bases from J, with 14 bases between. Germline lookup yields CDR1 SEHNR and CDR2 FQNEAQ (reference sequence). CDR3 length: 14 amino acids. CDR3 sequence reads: CASSAGTVGNEQFF. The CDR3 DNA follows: TGTGCCAGCAGCGCGGGCACAGTTGGCAATGAGCAGTTCTTC.

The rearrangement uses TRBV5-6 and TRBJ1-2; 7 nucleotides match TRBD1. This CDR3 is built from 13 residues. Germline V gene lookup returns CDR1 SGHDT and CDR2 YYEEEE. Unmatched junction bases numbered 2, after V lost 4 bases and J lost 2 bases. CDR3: CASSRQGNYGYTF. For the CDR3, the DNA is TGTGCCAGCAGCCGACAGGGCAACTATGGCTACACCTTC.

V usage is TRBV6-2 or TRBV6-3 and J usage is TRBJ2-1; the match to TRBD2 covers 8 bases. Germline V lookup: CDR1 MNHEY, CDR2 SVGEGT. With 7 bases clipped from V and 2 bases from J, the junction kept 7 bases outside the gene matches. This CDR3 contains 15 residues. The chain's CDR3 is CASTNSGAAYNEQFF. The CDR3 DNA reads TGTGCCAGCACCAATAGCGGGGCAGCCTACAATGAGCAGTTCTTC.

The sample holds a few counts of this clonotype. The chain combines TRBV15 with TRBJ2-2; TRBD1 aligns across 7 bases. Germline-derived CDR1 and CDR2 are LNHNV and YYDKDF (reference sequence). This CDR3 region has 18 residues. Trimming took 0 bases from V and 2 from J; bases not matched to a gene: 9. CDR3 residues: CATSRDIVAGGNTGELFF. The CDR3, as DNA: TGTGCCACCAGCAGAGATATAGTTGCAGGGGGTAACACCGGGGAGCTGTTTTTT.

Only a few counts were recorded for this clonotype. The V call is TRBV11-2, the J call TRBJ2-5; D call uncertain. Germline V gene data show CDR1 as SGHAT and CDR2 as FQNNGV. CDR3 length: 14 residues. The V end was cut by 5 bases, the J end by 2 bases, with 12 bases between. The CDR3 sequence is CASSGVNLQETQYF. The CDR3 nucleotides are TGTGCCAGCAGCGGAGTGAACCTTCAAGAGACCCAGTACTTC.

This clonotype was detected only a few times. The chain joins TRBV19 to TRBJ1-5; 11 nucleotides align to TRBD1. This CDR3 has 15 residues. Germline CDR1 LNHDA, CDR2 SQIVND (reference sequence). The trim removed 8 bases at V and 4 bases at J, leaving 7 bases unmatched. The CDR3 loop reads CASQMDRGRNQPQHF. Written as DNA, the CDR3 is TGTGCCAGTCAGATGGACAGGGGGCGTAATCAGCCCCAGCATTTT.

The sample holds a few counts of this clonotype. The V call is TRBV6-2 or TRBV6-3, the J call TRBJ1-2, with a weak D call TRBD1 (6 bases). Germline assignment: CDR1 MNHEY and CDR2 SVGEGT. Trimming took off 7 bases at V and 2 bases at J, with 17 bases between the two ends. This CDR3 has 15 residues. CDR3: CASNSQRGANYGYTF. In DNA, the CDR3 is TGTGCCAGCAACTCCCAACGGGGGGCAAACTATGGCTACACCTTC.

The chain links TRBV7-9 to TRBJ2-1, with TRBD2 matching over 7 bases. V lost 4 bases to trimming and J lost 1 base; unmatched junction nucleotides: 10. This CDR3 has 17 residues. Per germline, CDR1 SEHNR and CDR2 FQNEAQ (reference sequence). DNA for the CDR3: TGTGCCAGCAGCTCCTGGACGGCGGGAGAGTCCTACAATGAGCAGTTCTTC. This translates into CASSSWTAGESYNEQFF.